One sample yielded the 16 T cell receptor beta chains listed below, sequenced in a study of CD8 T cells in Susac syndrome. The RNA input was about 0.5 to 1 ug, and it was reverse transcribed with random hexamers. TCRdb reprocessed the immunoSEQ multiplex PCR reads with MiXCR, giving one entry per CDR3 protein. The data hold under 250,000 distinct CDR3 sequences, with around 93% observed a single time. The sample comprised CD4+ T cells from PBMCs. The receptors were gathered from a human donor with Susac syndrome.

The chain couples TRBV7-2 to TRBJ2-1; TRBD2 agrees at 7 bases. The CDR3 consists of 15 residues. Trimming cost V 5 bases and J 5 bases; bases outside gene matches: 9. The germline V gene has CDR1 SGHTA and CDR2 FQGNSA. CDR3 sequence: CASSPWGGLDNEQFF. CDR3 coding DNA: TGTGCCAGCAGCCCCTGGGGGGGTTTGGACAATGAGCAGTTCTTC.

The chain has TRBV20-1 and TRBJ1-4, with D possibly matching TRBD1 (5 bases). Looked up from germline, CDR1 is DFQATT and CDR2 is SNEGSKA (reference sequence). The CDR3 has 16 amino acids. The germline V and J ends were trimmed by 3 bases and 7 bases, with 21 bases remaining between them. The CDR3 nucleotides read TGCAGTGCTAGGGTACCGAAAGGGGAGGAGGGTGAAAAACTGTTTTTT. Its translation: CSARVPKGEEGEKLFF.

This clonotype was detected once. V usage is TRBV6-2 or TRBV6-3 and J usage is TRBJ1-1; no clear D. V was pared by 7 bases and J by 1 base, with 13 bases between. Germline V gene data show CDR1 as MNHEY and CDR2 as SVGEGT. The CDR3 is 14 amino acids. This chain's CDR3 is CASKNPGENTEAFF. As DNA, the CDR3 is TGTGCCAGCAAGAATCCGGGAGAGAACACTGAAGCTTTCTTT.

Only one count was recorded for this clonotype. This sequence joins TRBV7-2 and TRBJ2-5; unclear D gene. The V end lost 3 bases, the J end lost 4 bases, and 9 bases lay between the germline ends. Germline CDR1 reads SGHTA; CDR2 reads FQGNSA. The CDR3 has 13 amino acids. Here the CDR3 DNA reads TGTGCCAGCAGCTTTATACAAGGAGAGACCCAGTACTTC. Its translation is CASSFIQGETQYF.

J is TRBJ1-6 and V is TRBV7-9; no definite D call. V was pared by 2 bases and J by 7 bases, with 6 bases between. Germline CDR1 SEHNR, CDR2 FQNEAQ (reference sequence). The CDR3 loop spans 13 amino acids. CDR3 loop: CASSLFENSPLHF. CDR3 nucleotides: TGTGCCAGCAGCTTATTCGAAAATTCACCCCTCCACTTT.

The chain recombines TRBV3-1 with TRBJ1-4; D gene ambiguous. V dropped 6 bases and J dropped 6 bases, with 14 bases sitting between them. The CDR3 spans 14 residues. The V gene's germline CDR1 is LGHDT and CDR2 YNNKEL (reference sequence). DNA for the CDR3: TGTGCCAGCAGTCCAGTGATGGAGGATGAAAAACTGTTTTTT. This sequence encodes CASSPVMEDEKLFF.

This clonotype was seen only once. J is TRBJ2-1 and V is TRBV7-2; the D gene is possibly TRBD1 (6 bases). Per germline, CDR1 SGHTA and CDR2 FQGNSA. V was pared by 5 bases and J by 8 bases, with 13 bases between. This CDR3 has 13 residues. The CDR3 is CASSIQGIHEQFF. DNA for the CDR3: TGTGCCAGCAGCATACAGGGTATCCATGAGCAGTTCTTC.

This chain joins TRBV10-3 and TRBJ2-3, with TRBD1 matching over 7 bases. Trimming cost V 8 bases and J 2 bases; bases outside gene matches: 7. Germline CDR1 is ENHRY and CDR2 is SYGVKD. The CDR3 is made up of 14 amino acids. The CDR3 reads CAISGDRDTDTQYF. The DNA for the CDR3 is TGTGCCATCTCCGGGGACAGAGACACAGATACGCAGTATTTT.

V and J are TRBV20-1 and TRBJ1-6; maybe TRBD1 (5 bases). The CDR3 sequence is 15 residues long. The germline gives CDR1 DFQATT, CDR2 SNEGSKA (reference sequence). The germline V and J ends were trimmed by 1 base and 6 bases, with 13 bases remaining between them. CDR3 residues: CSARAPGRTNSPLHF. CDR3 nucleotides: TGCAGTGCTAGAGCCCCGGGACGGACTAATTCACCCCTCCACTTT.

The chain is built from TRBV29-1 and TRBJ1-1; D unresolved. V was cut by 3 bases and J by 0 bases, with 5 bases left in between. Germline V gene data show CDR1 as SQVTM and CDR2 as ANQGSEA. This CDR3 spans 12 amino acids. CDR3 sequence: CSVDIVNTEAFF. Written as DNA, the CDR3 is TGCAGCGTTGATATAGTGAACACTGAAGCTTTCTTT.

The V gene is TRBV18, the J gene TRBJ1-6; no clear D. Trimming took 3 bases from V and 9 from J, leaving 9 bases between them. Germline V CDR1 and CDR2: KGHSH, LQKENI. This CDR3 comprises 13 residues. DNA for the CDR3: TGTGCCAGCTCACCCGTCGTCCGTTCACCCCTCCACTTT. Protein: CASSPVVRSPLHF.

The chain carries TRBV5-6 and TRBJ1-2, with D possibly being TRBD1 (5 bases). Between the trimmed V and J ends, which lost 4 bases and 7 bases, there was a span of 17 bases. The CDR3 extends over 14 amino acids. CDR1 and CDR2 (germline): SGHDT, YYEEEE. CDR3 sequence: CASSPDNRRGGYTF. The CDR3 nucleotides are TGTGCCAGCAGCCCGGACAACCGAAGGGGTGGCTACACCTTC.

The V gene is TRBV12-3 or TRBV12-4, the J gene TRBJ2-7; tentative D call: TRBD2 (5 bases). The CDR3 runs to 14 residues. Deletions cut 3 bases from V and 5 bases from J, with 14 bases between. CDR3 in amino acids: CASSLRGYEDEQYF. For the CDR3, the DNA is TGTGCCAGCAGTTTGAGAGGGTACGAGGACGAGCAGTACTTC.

The gene calls are TRBV12-3 or TRBV12-4 and TRBJ1-1; D is ambiguous. The CDR3 spans 14 residues. Trimming removed 1 base at V and 4 bases at J, with 10 bases between. CDR3: CASSLGPEGTEAFF. For the CDR3, the DNA is TGTGCCAGCAGTTTAGGTCCCGAGGGCACTGAAGCTTTCTTT.

The rearrangement joins TRBV20-1 to TRBJ2-5; D unresolved. The CDR3 length is 12 residues. The germline V gene encodes CDR1 DFQATT and CDR2 SNEGSKA (reference sequence). The V end was cut by 6 bases, the J end by 10 bases, with 18 bases between. In nucleotides, the CDR3 is TGCAGTGCCCCCGGCCCTTCTTACGACCAGTACTTC. It yields the protein CSAPGPSYDQYF.

The rearrangement links TRBV7-9 to TRBJ1-4; 9 bases map to TRBD1. J lost 4 bases, V lost 5 bases, and 17 bases had no gene match. This CDR3 has 19 residues. Germline CDR1 SEHNR, CDR2 FQNEAQ (reference sequence). CDR3 DNA sequence: TGTGCCAGCAGCCCAACGAATCCGAGGACAGGGGTGATTAATGAAAAACTGTTTTTT. Protein product: CASSPTNPRTGVINEKLFF.